The next 3 T cell receptor beta chains were all read from a single sample in a study of tumor and adjacent non-tumor tissue in lung cancer. This sample's RNA came from whole unsorted tissue. More than 3 cm separated this lung sample from the edge of the tumor. A modified ARM-PCR protocol with three rounds of nested PCR amplified TCRbeta. TCRdb re-analysed the multiplex PCR reads in MiXCR, keeping a single row per CDR3 protein. This sample carries more than 60,000 distinct CDR3 sequences, around 82% of them seen once, and the ten largest clones take around 45%. Sequences were obtained from distant non-tumor lung tissue. These receptors originate from a man between 60 and 75 years old with non-small cell lung cancer.

For this clonotype: Mismatch with germline at one junction end may stem from a read error. The chain is built from TRBV6-1 and TRBJ2-2; D ambiguous. This CDR3 contains 14 residues. Germline V gene lookup returns CDR1 MNHNS and CDR2 SASEGT. CDR3 sequence reads: CASSEGLDTVELFF. In DNA, the CDR3 is TGTGCCAGCAGTGAAGGATTAGACACCGTGGAGCTGTTCTTT.

Of note for this clonotype: The junction shows a germline mismatch at one end, possibly a read error. The chain employs TRBV20-1 and TRBJ2-1; TRBD2 matches at 9 bases. Looked up from germline, CDR1 is DFQATT and CDR2 is SNEGSKA (reference sequence). This CDR3 is built from 15 residues. The CDR3 loop reads CIAPRSGRFVIEQFF. CDR3 in DNA: TGTATTGCTCCCCGGAGCGGGAGGTTTGTCATTGAGCAGTTCTTC.

For this clonotype: An end of the junction differs from the germline gene, which may be a read error. V gene TRBV11-1 combines with J gene TRBJ1-1, with D possibly TRBD1 on 6 matching bases. The CDR3 runs to 13 residues. Germline CDR1 and CDR2: SGHAT and FQDESV (reference sequence). CDR3 coding DNA: TGCGCCGGCAGCTTAGCGTCGGGGGCTGAAGCATTCTTT. This gives the protein CAGSLASGAEAFF.